Following are 15 T cell receptor beta chains from one sample sequenced in a study of Graves' ophthalmopathy and Graves' hyperthyroidism. Amplifying from RNA transcripts, the study obtained TCR beta CDR3 regions. First-round RT-PCR used HTBI primers; second-round multiplex PCR followed. MiXCR, run by TCRdb on the multiplex PCR reads, gives a single entry per CDR3 protein. The sample contains approximately 640,000 distinct CDR3 sequences, roughly 41% of which appear only once. The specimen sequenced was peripheral blood. The receptors were sampled from an adult man with Graves' ophthalmopathy.

The V gene is TRBV15, the J gene TRBJ2-7; no firm D call. V was pared by 10 bases and J by 3 bases, with 19 bases between. Germline V gene lookup returns CDR1 LNHNV and CDR2 YYDKDF (reference sequence). This CDR3 has 14 residues. CDR3 sequence: CASSETRDRYEQYF. CDR3 nucleotide sequence: TGTGCCAGCAGTGAAACGCGTGACCGCTACGAGCAGTACTTC.

This clonotype was picked up many times. The chain is built from TRBV20-1 and TRBJ1-6; D remains ambiguous. Trimming removed 0 bases at V and 2 bases at J, with 14 bases between. CDR1 and CDR2 (germline): DFQATT, SNEGSKA (reference sequence). CDR3 length equals 17 residues. CDR3 DNA sequence: TGCAGTGCTAGAGAAGAATGGGCGACGGCCTATAATTCACCCCTCCACTTT. It is translated as CSAREEWATAYNSPLHF.

This clonotype was detected many times. This rearrangement joins TRBV7-2 to TRBJ2-7; TRBD2 matches at 7 bases. Germline loops: CDR1 SGHTA, CDR2 FQGNSA. The CDR3 totals 13 residues. V gave up 4 bases and J gave up 2 bases; unmatched junction bases: 2. CDR3 bases: TGTGCCAGCAGCTGGCGGGAGACCTACGAGCAGTACTTC. Amino acids: CASSWRETYEQYF.

This clonotype has only a few counts. The CDR3 loop reads CASSETGGGYEQYF. The CDR3 DNA reads TGTGCCAGCAGTGAGACAGGGGGGGGCTACGAGCAGTACTTC. This chain joins TRBV2 and TRBJ2-7; TRBD1 agrees at 9 bases. This CDR3 comprises 14 residues. The V segment lost 3 bases and the J segment 3 bases; nucleotides outside the gene matches: 3. CDR1 is SNHLY, CDR2 FYNNEI, per germline.

The V gene is TRBV13, the J gene TRBJ2-7, with D uncertain. Trimming cost V 5 bases and J 7 bases, with 18 bases left between them. CDR1 is PRHDT, CDR2 FYEKMQ, per germline (reference sequence). The CDR3 has 14 residues. The CDR3 DNA reads TGTGCCAGCAGCAGCGACGGGCCGTTGGGGGAGCAGTACTTC. Protein sequence: CASSSDGPLGEQYF.

There are many counts of this clonotype. V gene TRBV12-3 or TRBV12-4 combines with J gene TRBJ1-1; maybe TRBD1 (5 bases). CDR3 length: 14 residues. V lost 6 bases, J lost 1 base, and 12 bases lay in between. CDR3 bases: TGTGCCAGCAGGCCCGGGACGAGGAACACTGAAGCTTTCTTT. Amino acid sequence: CASRPGTRNTEAFF.

The CDR3 loop is CASSQGYSGGLQETQYF. DNA of the CDR3: TGCGCCAGCAGTCAGGGTTATAGCGGGGGGTTACAAGAGACCCAGTACTTC. The chain uses TRBV10-2 and TRBJ2-5; 10 bases line up with TRBD2. J was trimmed by 2 bases and V by 5 bases; bases with no gene match: 11. The CDR3 is 17 residues long. Looked up from germline, CDR1 is WSHSY and CDR2 is SAAADI.

This clonotype was recorded many times. This chain uses TRBV2 with TRBJ1-6, with 11 bases lining up with TRBD1. The CDR3 sequence is 13 residues long. Germline V gives CDR1 SNHLY, CDR2 FYNNEI. The trim removed 11 bases at V and 10 bases at J, leaving 7 bases unmatched. The CDR3 loop is CAGGQGADSPLHF. The CDR3 DNA follows: TGTGCCGGAGGACAGGGGGCTGACTCACCCCTCCACTTT. Full variable domain (remainder filled in from reference TRBV2 and TRBJ1-6): EPEVTQTPSHQVTQMGQEVILRCVPISNHLYFYWYRQILGQKVEFLVSFYNNEISEKSEIFDDQFSVERPDGSNFTLKIRSTKLEDSAMYFCAGGQGADSPLHFGNGTRLTVT.

This clonotype showed up just a few times. Given a much more abundant clone one base away, this may be a read error. The V gene is TRBV4-2, the J gene TRBJ1-1; 7 nucleotides align to TRBD1. CDR1 is LGHNA, CDR2 YNFKEQ, per germline. This CDR3 is 15 amino acids long. After removal of 5 bases from V and 0 bases from J, the junction contained 6 bases not matched to a gene. The CDR3 loop is CASSGMGQMNTEAFF. The CDR3 region has the DNA TGTGCCAGCAGCGGAATGGGACAGATGAACACTGAAGCTTTCTTT.

In this sample, this clonotype turned up many times. This chain links TRBV10-2 with TRBJ1-1, with D uncertain. The CDR3 consists of 12 residues. V was clipped by 4 bases and J by 4 bases, with 7 bases between them. The germline CDR1 and CDR2 sequences are WSHSY and SAAADI. The chain's CDR3 is CASSVQLTEAFF. The DNA of the CDR3 is TGCGCCAGCAGTGTCCAGCTCACTGAAGCTTTCTTT.

This clonotype was picked up many times. V and J are TRBV13 and TRBJ1-4, with D perhaps matching TRBD1 (5 bases). The germline V gene has CDR1 PRHDT and CDR2 FYEKMQ (reference sequence). The CDR3 length is 17 residues. V lost 5 bases and J 7 bases, leaving 23 bases between the germline ends. The CDR3 sequence is CASSQGNQGGSGEKLFF. Here the CDR3 DNA reads TGTGCCAGCAGCCAAGGCAACCAGGGAGGTTCAGGTGAAAAACTGTTTTTT.

V usage is TRBV2 and J usage is TRBJ1-5; D might be TRBD1 (5 bases). Trimming stripped 6 bases from V and 4 bases from J, with 10 bases between. The CDR3 totals 13 residues. Per the germline V gene, CDR1 is SNHLY and CDR2 is FYNNEI. CDR3 bases: TGTGCCAGCAGGGCCCAGGGTAATCAGCCCCAGCATTTT. Residues: CASRAQGNQPQHF. Using reference TRBV2 and TRBJ1-5 for the parts outside the CDR3, the full variable domain is EPEVTQTPSHQVTQMGQEVILRCVPISNHLYFYWYRQILGQKVEFLVSFYNNEISEKSEIFDDQFSVERPDGSNFTLKIRSTKLEDSAMYFCASRAQGNQPQHFGDGTRLSIL.

As regards this clonotype: Sequence at one end of the junction differs from germline and may be a read error. The chain uses TRBV7-8 and TRBJ2-5, with D perhaps being TRBD1 or TRBD2 (6 bases each). Per germline, CDR1 SGHVS and CDR2 FQNEAQ. The CDR3 contains 14 residues. This chain's CDR3 is CASSRGPLEETQYF. The CDR3 DNA sequence: TGCGCCAGCAGCCGGGGGCCATTAGAAGAGACCCAGTACTTC. The whole variable domain, filled in from reference TRBV7-8 and TRBJ2-5, reads GAGVSQSPRYKVAKRGQDVALRCDPISGHVSLFWYQQALGQGPEFLTYFQNEAQLDKSGLPSDRFFAERPEGSVSTLKIQRTQQEDSAVYLCASSRGPLEETQYFGPGTRLLVL.

Turning to this clonotype: A read error may be the cause here, since a much bigger clone is one base away. J is TRBJ2-7 and V is TRBV7-6; the match to TRBD1 covers 9 bases. This CDR3 comprises 14 residues. Trimming took 4 bases from V and 3 from J; bases not matched to a gene: 4. CDR1 SGHVS and CDR2 FNYEAQ come from the germline V gene. The CDR3 DNA reads TGTGCCAGCAGCTACGGGACAGGGATCTACGAGCAGTACTTC. Translation: CASSYGTGIYEQYF.

Ten or more counts support this clonotype. The chain carries TRBV2 and TRBJ1-2; D is ambiguous. This CDR3 has 16 residues. Germline V gene data show CDR1 as SNHLY and CDR2 as FYNNEI. The ends were cut back, 1 base at V and 2 bases at J, with 14 bases in the middle. The CDR3 region has the DNA TGTGCCAGCAGTGAAGTGTCCCCGAGTCACAACTATGGCTACACCTTC. As protein: CASSEVSPSHNYGYTF.